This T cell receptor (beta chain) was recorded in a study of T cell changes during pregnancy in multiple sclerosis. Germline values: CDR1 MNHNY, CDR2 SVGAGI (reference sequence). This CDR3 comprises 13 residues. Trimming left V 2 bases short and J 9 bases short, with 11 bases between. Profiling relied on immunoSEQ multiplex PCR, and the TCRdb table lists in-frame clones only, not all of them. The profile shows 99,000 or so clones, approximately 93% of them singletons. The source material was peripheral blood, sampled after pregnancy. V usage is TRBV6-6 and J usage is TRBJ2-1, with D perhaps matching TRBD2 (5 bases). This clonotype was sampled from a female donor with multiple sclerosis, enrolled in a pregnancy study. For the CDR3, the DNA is TGTGCCAGCAGTTACCGGGGTGAGGTTGAGCAGTTCTTC. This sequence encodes CASSYRGEVEQFF.